Following are 21 T cell receptor beta chains from one sample sequenced in a study of regulatory and conventional T cells in RAG deficiency. Only in-frame clones appear in the TCRdb table, and some are missing; sequencing was by immunoSEQ multiplex PCR. The table lists tens of thousands of clones, approximately 93% of them singletons. Conventional CD4+ T cells were sorted from blood as CD25-low CD127-high cells. The sample also formed part of further work on regulatory T cells. That source notes: The primer mix had 52 TRBV and 13 TRBJ primers.

The sample taken for sequencing was CD4+ T cells sorted from blood. The receptor source for this set is a human donor in good health.

This rearrangement joins TRBV5-4 to TRBJ2-1, with a possible D match to TRBD1 (5 bases). This CDR3 comprises 14 residues. V was cut by 0 bases and J by 4 bases, with 8 bases left in between. Germline V gene sequence: CDR1 SGHNT, CDR2 YYREEE (reference sequence). The chain's CDR3 is CASSLGGRYNEQFF. In DNA form, the CDR3 reads TGTGCCAGCAGCTTGGGGGGCCGGTACAATGAGCAGTTCTTC.

This chain uses TRBV11-2 with TRBJ1-1; no clear D. Between the trimmed V and J ends, which lost 1 base and 2 bases, there was a span of 5 bases. This CDR3 has 13 amino acids. Per germline, CDR1 SGHAT and CDR2 FQNNGV. The CDR3: CASSLVENTEAFF. CDR3 nucleotides: TGTGCCAGCAGCTTAGTGGAAAACACTGAAGCTTTCTTT. The entire variable domain, with the rest obtained from reference TRBV11-2 and TRBJ1-1, is as follows: EAGVAQSPRYKIIEKRQSVAFWCNPISGHATLYWYQQILGQGPKLLIQFQNNGVVDDSQLPKDRFSAERLKGVDSTLKIQPAKLEDSAVYLCASSLVENTEAFFGQGTRLTVV.

This clone was counted a few times. V usage is TRBV5-6 and J usage is TRBJ1-2; no clear D gene. The CDR3 runs 13 residues. Germline lookup yields CDR1 SGHDT and CDR2 YYEEEE. The V and J ends lost 1 base and 3 bases respectively, with 7 bases between them. The CDR3 spells CASSLPDYYGYTF. The CDR3 coding sequence is TGTGCCAGCAGCTTGCCGGATTACTATGGCTACACCTTC.

The chain joins TRBV7-3 to TRBJ2-5; 10 bases match TRBD1. V gave up 6 bases and J gave up 5 bases; unmatched junction bases: 9. The germline gives CDR1 SGHTA, CDR2 FQGTGA. CDR3 size: 15 residues. The CDR3 sequence is CASSRTGTGDETQYF. The CDR3 DNA sequence: TGTGCCAGCAGTCGAACCGGGACAGGGGATGAGACCCAGTACTTC. Full variable domain (outside the CDR3, taken from reference TRBV7-3 and TRBJ2-5): GAGVSQTPSNKVTEKGKYVELRCDPISGHTALYWYRQSLGQGPEFLIYFQGTGAADDSGLPNDRFFAVRPEGSVSTLKIQRTERGDSAVYLCASSRTGTGDETQYFGPGTRLLVL.

The chain recombines TRBV18 with TRBJ2-5; the D is unclear. The germline V gene has CDR1 KGHSH and CDR2 LQKENI. The CDR3 extends over 13 amino acids. The germline V and J ends were trimmed by 0 bases and 5 bases, with 7 bases remaining between them. The CDR3 coding sequence is TGTGCCAGCTCACCACCTACAACGGAGACCCAGTACTTC. This gives the protein CASSPPTTETQYF. Based on the CDR3 plus reference TRBV18 and TRBJ2-5, the full variable domain is NAGVMQNPRHLVRRRGQEARLRCSPMKGHSHVYWYRQLPEEGLKFMVYLQKENIIDESGMPKERFSAEFPKEGPSILRIQQVVRGDSAAYFCASSPPTTETQYFGPGTRLLVL.

V gene TRBV18 combines with J gene TRBJ2-1, with D tentatively TRBD1 (6 bases). The CDR3 consists of 15 residues. Trimming removed 4 bases from V and 2 bases from J, with 12 bases in between. Germline values: CDR1 KGHSH, CDR2 LQKENI. CDR3 sequence: CASSLPGHTYNEQFF. The CDR3 bases are TGTGCCAGCTCACTTCCGGGACACACCTACAATGAGCAGTTCTTC.

CDR3 DNA: TGCGCCAGCAGCTTGACGGTCCCCTGGAATGAGCAGTTCTTC. It yields the protein CASSLTVPWNEQFF. This chain connects TRBV5-1 to TRBJ2-1; D is ambiguous. V lost 1 base, J lost 7 bases, and 12 bases lay in between. CDR3 length: 14 amino acids. Germline assignment: CDR1 SGHRS and CDR2 YFSETQ.

V is TRBV18 and J is TRBJ2-1; TRBD2 aligns across 11 bases. The CDR3 is made up of 18 amino acids. V shed 3 bases, J shed 4 bases, and the junction held 11 bases outside the gene matches. Germline values: CDR1 KGHSH, CDR2 LQKENI. The DNA of the CDR3 is TGTGCCAGCTCACCCCCCAATCGGCTAGCGGGGGGTTACAATGAGCAGTTCTTC. Its protein is CASSPPNRLAGGYNEQFF.

The chain links TRBV5-4 to TRBJ1-1; D call uncertain. Looked up from germline, CDR1 is SGHNT and CDR2 is YYREEE (reference sequence). The CDR3 is 14 residues long. Trimming took off 4 bases at V and 1 base at J, with 11 bases between the two ends. CDR3 sequence (DNA): TGTGCCAGCAGCACCCCCTCGGGGAACACTGAAGCTTTCTTT. Encoded protein: CASSTPSGNTEAFF.

There are a few counts of this clone. The chain carries TRBV2 and TRBJ1-2; D might be TRBD1 (6 bases). Germline-derived CDR1 and CDR2 are SNHLY and FYNNEI. This CDR3 spans 14 amino acids. The V end was cut by 7 bases, the J end by 1 base, with 13 bases between. CDR3 DNA sequence: TGTGCCAGCACTGGACAGACCCTTAACTATGGCTACACCTTC. This translates into CASTGQTLNYGYTF.

The chain is built from TRBV19 and TRBJ1-5; D unclear. The CDR3 is 15 amino acids. V gave up 2 bases and J gave up 1 base, with 9 bases separating them. Germline V gives CDR1 LNHDA, CDR2 SQIVND (reference sequence). In DNA, the CDR3 is TGTGCCAGTAGTATAAATCTGCTGAGCAATCAGCCCCAGCATTTT. Amino acids: CASSINLLSNQPQHF.

J is TRBJ1-2 and V is TRBV6-5; D is unclear. This CDR3 is built from 14 residues. Trimming took 2 bases from V and 8 from J, leaving 15 bases between them. Germline CDR1 MNHEY, CDR2 SVGAGI. The CDR3 region has the DNA TGTGCCAGCAGTTACAGCGTCAGCGGGCGGGGCTACACCTTC. This encodes CASSYSVSGRGYTF.

This chain uses TRBV30 with TRBJ1-1, with D maybe TRBD1 (5 bases). V gave up 0 bases and J gave up 1 base, with 9 bases separating them. Germline V gene sequence: CDR1 GTSNPN, CDR2 SVGIG (reference sequence). The CDR3 has 14 amino acids. CDR3 DNA: TGTGCCTGGAGTGTTGCAGGGAAGAACACTGAAGCTTTCTTT. It yields the protein CAWSVAGKNTEAFF.

This chain connects TRBV18 to TRBJ2-5; possible D gene TRBD1, 6 bases. The CDR3 is 15 residues long. Trimming took 0 bases from V and 2 from J, leaving 10 bases between them. Germline CDR1 is KGHSH and CDR2 is LQKENI. CDR3 nucleotides: TGTGCCAGCTCACCACCCGGGACACGTCAAGAGACCCAGTACTTC. It encodes CASSPPGTRQETQYF.

The chain uses TRBV28 and TRBJ2-3, with TRBD1 matching 8 bases. J gave up 10 bases and V 6 bases, and 18 bases lay outside the gene matches. The V gene's germline CDR1 is MDHEN and CDR2 SYDVKM. CDR3 size: 16 residues. The DNA of the CDR3 is TGTGCCAGCAGCCGCTCCGGGACAGGCATTGCAGTGGCGCAGTATTTT. Translated, it gives CASSRSGTGIAVAQYF. The complete variable domain, with remaining parts taken from reference TRBV28 and TRBJ2-3, reads DVKVTQSSRYLVKRTGEKVFLECVQDMDHENMFWYRQDPGLGLRLIYFSYDVKMKEKGDIPEGYSVSREKKERFSLILESASTNQTSMYLCASSRSGTGIAVAQYFGPGTRLTVL.

The chain couples TRBV19 to TRBJ1-2; D is undetermined. V was trimmed by 2 bases and J by 0 bases, leaving 13 bases between them. CDR3 size: 16 residues. CDR1 LNHDA and CDR2 SQIVND come from the germline V gene (reference sequence). DNA for the CDR3: TGTGCCAGTAGTATAAGGAGTGGTCGGTCTAACTATGGCTACACCTTC. Its translation is CASSIRSGRSNYGYTF.

This clone occurred a few times. This chain uses TRBV5-1 with TRBJ2-6; D is perhaps TRBD1 (6 bases). The CDR3 has 15 residues. Germline V gene sequence: CDR1 SGHRS, CDR2 YFSETQ. V lost 2 bases and J 3 bases, leaving 9 bases between the germline ends. This CDR3 is CASSLQGGGANVLTF. The CDR3 nucleotides are TGCGCCAGCAGCTTACAGGGCGGTGGGGCCAACGTCCTGACTTTC.

The CDR3 loop is CSVETQQGEKLFF. CDR3 bases: TGCAGCGTTGAGACGCAACAGGGGGAAAAACTGTTTTTT. This sequence joins TRBV29-1 and TRBJ1-4; TRBD1 aligns across 7 bases. Germline V gene data show CDR1 as SQVTM and CDR2 as ANQGSEA. V was pared by 3 bases and J by 8 bases, with 6 bases of the junction left unmatched. There are 13 residues in the CDR3.

This clone was seen only once. The chain combines TRBV11-2 with TRBJ1-1, with D possibly matching TRBD1 (5 bases). The V gene's germline CDR1 is SGHAT and CDR2 FQNNGV. The CDR3 loop spans 15 amino acids. Trimming left V 1 base short and J 4 bases short, with 13 bases between. The CDR3 DNA sequence: TGTGCCAGCAGCTTAGTTGTGAGGGGTTCCACTGAAGCTTTCTTT. It yields the protein CASSLVVRGSTEAFF.

The V call is TRBV11-2, the J call TRBJ2-1; 7 bases align to TRBD2. V trimming: 3 bases; J trimming: 3 bases; junction bases outside the gene matches: 5. CDR1 and CDR2 from the germline V gene are SGHAT and FQNNGV. The CDR3 runs 15 residues. CDR3: CASSFLAGNYNEQFF. CDR3 DNA sequence: TGTGCCAGCAGCTTTTTAGCGGGCAACTACAATGAGCAGTTCTTC.

The chain joins TRBV25-1 to TRBJ2-3; 10 bases align to TRBD2. Germline trimming cut 5 bases from V and 1 base from J; bases unmatched to any gene: 0. Germline CDR1 and CDR2: MGHDK and SYGVNS. This CDR3 has 14 residues. The CDR3 spells CASSTSGGTDTQYF. As DNA, the CDR3 is TGTGCCAGCAGTACTAGCGGGGGCACAGATACGCAGTATTTT.